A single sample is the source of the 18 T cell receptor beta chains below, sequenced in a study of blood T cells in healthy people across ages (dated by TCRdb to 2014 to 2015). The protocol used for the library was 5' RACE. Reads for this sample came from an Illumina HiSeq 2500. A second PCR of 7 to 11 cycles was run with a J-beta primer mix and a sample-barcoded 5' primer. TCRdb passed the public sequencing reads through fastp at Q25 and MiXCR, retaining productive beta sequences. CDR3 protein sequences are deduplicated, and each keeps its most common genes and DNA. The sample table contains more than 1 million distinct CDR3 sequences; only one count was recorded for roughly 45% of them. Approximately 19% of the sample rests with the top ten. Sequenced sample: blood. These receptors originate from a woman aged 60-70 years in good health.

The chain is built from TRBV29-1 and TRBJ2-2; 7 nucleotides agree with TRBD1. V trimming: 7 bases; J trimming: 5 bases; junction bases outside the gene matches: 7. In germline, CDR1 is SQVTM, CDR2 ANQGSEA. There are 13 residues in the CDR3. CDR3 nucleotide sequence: TGCAGCGCTCAGACAGGGTTGACCGGGGAGCTGTTTTTT. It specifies CSAQTGLTGELFF.

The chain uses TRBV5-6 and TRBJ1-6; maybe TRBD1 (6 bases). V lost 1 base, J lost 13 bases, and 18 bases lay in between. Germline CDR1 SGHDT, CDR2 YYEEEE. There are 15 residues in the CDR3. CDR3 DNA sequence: TGTGCCAGCAGCTTGTTGACCCAACAGGGCTGCCCCCTCCACTTT. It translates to CASSLLTQQGCPLHF. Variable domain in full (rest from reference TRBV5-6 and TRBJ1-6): DAGVTQSPTHLIKTRGQQVTLRCSPKSGHDTVSWYQQALGQGPQFIFQYYEEEERQRGNFPDRFSGHQFPNYSSELNVNALLLGDSALYLCASSLLTQQGCPLHFGNGTRLTVT.

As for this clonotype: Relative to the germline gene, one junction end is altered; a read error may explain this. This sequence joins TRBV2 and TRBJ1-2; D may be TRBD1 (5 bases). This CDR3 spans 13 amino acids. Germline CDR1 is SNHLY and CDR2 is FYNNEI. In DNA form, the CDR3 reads TGTGCCAGCAGAGACCGGGGGAACTATGGCTGCACCTTC. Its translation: CASRDRGNYGCTF.

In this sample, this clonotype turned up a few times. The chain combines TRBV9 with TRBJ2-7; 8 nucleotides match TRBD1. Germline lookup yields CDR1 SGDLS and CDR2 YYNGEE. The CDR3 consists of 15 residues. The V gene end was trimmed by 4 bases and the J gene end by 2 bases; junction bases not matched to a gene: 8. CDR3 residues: CASSPRQGSTYEQYF. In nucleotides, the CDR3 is TGTGCCAGCAGCCCGCGACAGGGGAGTACCTACGAGCAGTACTTC.

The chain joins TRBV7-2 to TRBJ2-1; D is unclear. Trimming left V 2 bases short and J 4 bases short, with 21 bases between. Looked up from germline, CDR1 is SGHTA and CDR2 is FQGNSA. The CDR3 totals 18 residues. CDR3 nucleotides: TGTGCCAGCAGCTTAAACCCGGTGCTAGTGGGATTATACAATGAGCAGTTCTTC. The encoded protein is CASSLNPVLVGLYNEQFF.

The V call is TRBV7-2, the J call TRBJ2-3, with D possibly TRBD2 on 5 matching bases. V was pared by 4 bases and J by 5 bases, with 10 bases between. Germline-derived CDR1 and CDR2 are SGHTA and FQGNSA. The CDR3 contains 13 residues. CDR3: CASSSEAEDTQYF. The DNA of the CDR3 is TGTGCCAGCAGCTCGGAGGCGGAAGATACGCAGTATTTT.

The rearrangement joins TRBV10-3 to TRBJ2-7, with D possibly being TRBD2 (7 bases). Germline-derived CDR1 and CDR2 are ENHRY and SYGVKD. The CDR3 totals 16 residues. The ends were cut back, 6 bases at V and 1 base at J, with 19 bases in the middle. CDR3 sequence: CAIRGGAGEWSYEQYF. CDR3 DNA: TGTGCCATCAGAGGGGGGGCAGGGGAATGGTCCTACGAGCAGTACTTC.

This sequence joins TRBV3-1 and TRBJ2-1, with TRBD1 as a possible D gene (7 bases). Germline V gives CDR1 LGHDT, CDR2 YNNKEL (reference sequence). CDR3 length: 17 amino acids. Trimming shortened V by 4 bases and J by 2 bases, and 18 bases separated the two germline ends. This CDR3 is CASSPCRGASAYNEQFF. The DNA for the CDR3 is TGTGCCAGCAGCCCATGCAGGGGGGCTAGCGCCTACAATGAGCAGTTCTTC.

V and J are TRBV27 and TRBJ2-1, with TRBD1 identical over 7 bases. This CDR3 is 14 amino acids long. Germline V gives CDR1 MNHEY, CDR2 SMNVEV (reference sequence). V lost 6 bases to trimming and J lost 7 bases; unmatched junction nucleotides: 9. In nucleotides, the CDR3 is TGTGCCAGCAGCGTCAAGACAGGGATAAATGAGCAGTTCTTC. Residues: CASSVKTGINEQFF.

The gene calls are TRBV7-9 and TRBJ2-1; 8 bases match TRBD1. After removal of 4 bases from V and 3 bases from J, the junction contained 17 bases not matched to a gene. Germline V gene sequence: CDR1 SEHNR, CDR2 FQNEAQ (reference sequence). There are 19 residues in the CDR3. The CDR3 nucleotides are TGTGCCAGCAGCTACTCAAGCGGATTGGGACAGGACCTCTACAATGAGCAGTTCTTC. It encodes CASSYSSGLGQDLYNEQFF.

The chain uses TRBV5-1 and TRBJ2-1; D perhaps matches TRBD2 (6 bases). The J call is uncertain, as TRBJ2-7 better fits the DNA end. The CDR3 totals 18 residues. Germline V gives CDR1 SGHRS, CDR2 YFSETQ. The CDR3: CASSLAGSAGRSYNEQYF. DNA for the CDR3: TGCGCCAGCAGCTTGGCGGGGTCAGCGGGTCGCTCCTACAATGAGCAGTACTTC.

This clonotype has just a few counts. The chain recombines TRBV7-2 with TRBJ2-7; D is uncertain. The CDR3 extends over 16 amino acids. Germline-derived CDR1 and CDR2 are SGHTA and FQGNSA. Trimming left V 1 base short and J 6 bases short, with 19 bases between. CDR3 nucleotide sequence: TGTGCCAGCAGCTTAGGGATAGGTCCCGCCATAGGCGAGCAGTACTTC. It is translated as CASSLGIGPAIGEQYF.

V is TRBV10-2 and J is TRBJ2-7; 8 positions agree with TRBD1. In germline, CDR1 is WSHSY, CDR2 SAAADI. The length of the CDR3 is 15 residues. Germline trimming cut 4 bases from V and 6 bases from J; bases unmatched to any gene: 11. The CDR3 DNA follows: TGCGCCAGCAGTGGGAGACAGGGGTATTTCTGCGAGCAGTACTTC. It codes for CASSGRQGYFCEQYF.

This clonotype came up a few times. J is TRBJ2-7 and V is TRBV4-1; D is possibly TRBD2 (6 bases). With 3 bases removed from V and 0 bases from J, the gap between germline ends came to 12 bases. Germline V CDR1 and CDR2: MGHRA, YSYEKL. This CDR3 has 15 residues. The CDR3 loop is CASSHPGVSSYEQYF. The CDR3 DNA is TGCGCCAGCAGCCATCCGGGGGTGAGCTCCTACGAGCAGTACTTC.

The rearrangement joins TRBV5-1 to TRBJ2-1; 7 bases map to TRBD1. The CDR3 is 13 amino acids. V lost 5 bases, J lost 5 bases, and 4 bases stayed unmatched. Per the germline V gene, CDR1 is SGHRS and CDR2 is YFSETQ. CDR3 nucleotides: TGCGCCAGCAGGACAGGGAGAAACAATGAGCAGTTCTTC. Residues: CASRTGRNNEQFF.

The CDR3 DNA follows: TGTGCCGCCCATCCCGGCATCGCCGGGGAGCTGTTTTTT. Its translation: CAAHPGIAGELFF. V gene TRBV6-5 combines with J gene TRBJ2-2, with D unclear. Germline V gene sequence: CDR1 MNHEY, CDR2 SVGAGI. Trimming shortened V by 11 bases and J by 6 bases, and 16 bases separated the two germline ends. The CDR3 is made up of 13 amino acids.

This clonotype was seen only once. In DNA, the CDR3 is TGTGCCAGCAGTAGGACAGTACGTGAGCAGTTCTTC. The encoded protein is CASSRTVREQFF. The chain carries TRBV12-3 or TRBV12-4 and TRBJ2-1, with a weak D call TRBD1 (6 bases). The V and J ends lost 5 bases and 9 bases respectively, with 11 bases between them. CDR3 length: 12 amino acids.

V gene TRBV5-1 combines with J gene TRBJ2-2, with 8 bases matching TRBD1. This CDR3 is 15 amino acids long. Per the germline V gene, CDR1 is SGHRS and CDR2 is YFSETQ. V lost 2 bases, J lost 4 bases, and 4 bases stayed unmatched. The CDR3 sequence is CASSFQGAGTGELFF. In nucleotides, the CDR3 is TGCGCCAGCAGCTTCCAGGGGGCCGGCACCGGGGAGCTGTTTTTT.